By its share, the clone carrying this T cell receptor beta chain is medium-sized (0.01 to 0.1%). Using its own MiXCR run on the 5' RACE reads, TCRdb lists one record per CDR3 protein. The sample contains approximately 10,000 distinct CDR3 sequences, under 5.5% of which appear only once. This specimen comes from a study of T cells after yellow fever vaccination. Study-level results: Within the sorted memory subsets, almost all vaccine-responding clonotypes could not be detected on day 0.

V lost 2 bases and J lost 2; bases outside the gene matches: 2. The germline V gene encodes CDR1 LGHNA and CDR2 YSLEER. This CDR3 region has 16 residues. V and J are TRBV4-3 and TRBJ2-5; 13 bases are shared with TRBD2. The material was PBMCs, either bulk or a sorted T-cell subset (CD4+, CD8+, memory, or dextramer-sorted; not recorded which), obtained roughly 14 days after the first yellow fever vaccination. This clonotype was obtained from a man younger than 35 who received the YFV17D yellow fever vaccine. In nucleotides, the CDR3 is TGCGCCAGCAGCCAAAGGACTAGCGGGGGTCAAGAGACCCAGTACTTC. The encoded protein is CASSQRTSGGQETQYF.